This T cell receptor (beta chain) is from a study of early T cells in non-severe SARS-CoV-2 infection. Overall study: With bulk RNA from unsorted whole blood as input, sequencing yielded unpaired chains.

V was cut by 5 bases and J by 6 bases, with 17 bases left in between. Germline V lookup: CDR1 SGHVS, CDR2 FNYEAQ. This CDR3 contains 14 residues. This clonotype has a handful of counts. What it binds is unknown. Findings and caveats of the study: Using VDJdb, the matching emphasized anti-spike CD8 responses while missing private and CD4 specificities.

Each single cDNA molecule received a unique molecular identifier. TCRdb analysed the 5' RACE reads with MiXCR anew, one entry per CDR3 protein. Of some 110,000 distinct CDR3 sequences in the sample, 15% were seen once. V and J are TRBV7-6 and TRBJ2-7; D possibly matches TRBD1 or TRBD2 (7 bases each). Sample: whole blood. The receptor's source is an adult who was a healthcare worker with PCR-confirmed SARS-CoV-2 infection or an uninfected control (not recorded which). CDR3 loop: CASSPGGGPGEQYF. CDR3 sequence (DNA): TGTGCCAGCAGCCCAGGGGGAGGGCCGGGCGAGCAGTACTTC.